This T cell receptor beta chain was captured by sequencing in a study of T cell repertoires in cytomegalovirus infection (dated by TCRdb to about 2019). General notes on the study: The HLA type of each donor mattered for the analysis, because public TCR beta signatures pointed to carriage of CMV infection along with the matching HLA type. The full study reports these points: Carriers of CMV infection plus the relevant HLA type were discriminated by the cumulative frequency of public TCR beta family members in the study cohort and in an independent 352-donor cohort. The ex vivo response was dominated by HLA-C-restricted CMV-specific TCR beta clonotypes, which also provided the single most frequent clonotype in two of eight donors.

This clonotype was observed at least ten times. The clone's antigen remains unknown. Within one base of it there is no much larger clone, and no base qualities were kept. Sequencer: Illumina HiSeq 1500. Through fastp at Q25 and MiXCR, TCRdb rebuilt clones from the public reads, retaining in-frame beta chains. Here each entry gathers all rows of one CDR3 protein and keeps the most common genes and DNA. The sample contains 400,000 to 550,000 distinct CDR3 sequences, approximately 11% of them found a single time. 10% of the sample is in the top ten clones. Sequenced input: PBMCs. The clonotype originates from a human donor in good health (CMV status not recorded). Some clones in this sample may be carry-over from other donors' samples.

The CDR3 in this case is CASSSGMAGSYEQYF. The bases read TGTGCCAGCAGCTCAGGAATGGCGGGTTCCTACGAGCAGTACTTC. The rearranged segments are TRBV7-2 and TRBJ2-7, and the D gene may be TRBD2, 5 bases matching. V sheds 4 bases and J sheds 1 base, leaving 14 bases between their ends. The germline V gene gives CDR1 as SGHTA and CDR2 as FQGNSA. CDR3 length: 15 amino acids, cysteine to phenylalanine. CDR3 DNA is the only sequence kept; it has 45 bases, read in frame from the first base.